One and the same sample provided the 4 T cell receptor beta chains below, sequenced in a study of T cells after yellow fever vaccination. MiXCR, applied by TCRdb to the 5' RACE reads, yields one record per CDR3 protein. Here the sample spans nearly 300,000 distinct CDR3 sequences, about 10% being singletons. The sample in question was CD4+ T cells sorted from PBMCs, obtained 5 days after the yellow fever booster vaccination. The receptors derive from a man aged 18 to 30 who received the YFV17D yellow fever vaccine.

The sample holds a few counts of this clonotype. The gene calls are TRBV7-8 and TRBJ2-1, with 7 bases identical to TRBD2. V dropped 0 bases and J dropped 6; count of bases not matched to a gene: 8. CDR3 size: 16 residues. The germline CDR1 and CDR2 sequences are SGHVS and FQNEAQ. This CDR3 reads CASSLAHGGSVNEQFF. The CDR3 region has the DNA TGTGCCAGCAGCTTAGCGCACGGGGGGTCGGTCAATGAGCAGTTCTTC.

This clonotype was recorded at least ten times. The J gene is TRBJ1-1, the V gene TRBV20-1, with D perhaps matching TRBD1 (5 bases). The CDR3 is 14 residues long. The germline V gene has CDR1 DFQATT and CDR2 SNEGSKA (reference sequence). V was shortened by 5 bases and J by 0 bases, with 13 bases between the two germline ends. CDR3 nucleotide sequence: TGCAGTGCTCCCCCCGGAGGGGTGAACACTGAAGCTTTCTTT. Its translation: CSAPPGGVNTEAFF.

This clonotype has ten or more counts. The chain joins TRBV11-2 to TRBJ1-2; D ambiguous. CDR3 length: 15 residues. Germline CDR1 and CDR2: SGHAT and FQNNGV. V shed 0 bases and J shed 8 bases, with 16 bases lying between them. The CDR3 loop reads CASSLDREASRGYTF. In DNA, the CDR3 is TGTGCCAGCAGCTTAGATCGGGAGGCCTCTAGGGGCTACACCTTC.

This chain uses TRBV7-9 with TRBJ2-1; 8 bases map to TRBD1. With V trimmed by 6 bases and J by 2 bases, 6 bases remained unmatched. Germline V CDR1 and CDR2: SEHNR, FQNEAQ (reference sequence). The CDR3 runs to 15 residues. The CDR3 region is CASRNGQGTYNEQFF. The CDR3 coding sequence is TGTGCCAGCAGGAACGGACAGGGAACCTACAATGAGCAGTTCTTC. The variable domain in full, completed from reference TRBV7-9 and TRBJ2-1, reads DTGVSQNPRHKITKRGQNVTFRCDPISEHNRLYWYRQTLGQGPEFLTYFQNEAQLEKSRLLSDRFSAERPKGSFSTLEIQRTEQGDSAMYLCASRNGQGTYNEQFFGPGTRLTVL.